This T cell receptor (beta chain) was identified in a study of shared clonotypes between healthy human individuals. Naive CD8 cells, CD45RO-negative and positively selected for CCR7, excluded terminally differentiated effector memory CD45RA+ cells. Trimming cost V 5 bases and J 0 bases, with 14 bases left between them. The CDR3 consists of 15 residues. Per the germline V gene, CDR1 is MNHEY and CDR2 is SMNVEV (reference sequence). TCRdb's copy holds only in-frame clones and misses some; the assay was immunoSEQ multiplex PCR. Of some 2,000,000 clones in the sample, approximately 95% were seen once. Sequenced input: naive CD8+ T cells sorted from blood. This chain links TRBV27 with TRBJ2-7; possible D gene TRBD2, 6 bases. This clonotype was sampled from a man between 18 and 29 years old in good health. The CDR3 reads CASSQSGLNSYEQYF. The CDR3 DNA reads as TGTGCCAGCAGTCAATCGGGACTGAACTCCTACGAGCAGTACTTC.